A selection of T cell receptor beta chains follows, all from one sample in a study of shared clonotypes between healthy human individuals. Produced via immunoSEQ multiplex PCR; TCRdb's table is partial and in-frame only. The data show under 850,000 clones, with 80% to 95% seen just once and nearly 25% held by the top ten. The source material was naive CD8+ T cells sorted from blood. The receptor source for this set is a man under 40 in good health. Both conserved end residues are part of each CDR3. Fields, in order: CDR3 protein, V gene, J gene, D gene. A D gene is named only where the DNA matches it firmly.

CDR3aa: CASSVGDDTQYF; v_gene: TRBV5-6; j_gene: TRBJ2-3; d_gene: .
CDR3aa: CASNAGGWNEQFF; v_gene: TRBV19; j_gene: TRBJ2-1; d_gene: TRBD1
CDR3aa: CASSYPGTSGNGELFF; v_gene: TRBV7-8; j_gene: TRBJ2-2; d_gene: TRBD2
CDR3aa: CASSAEQGGHQPQHF; v_gene: TRBV7-9; j_gene: TRBJ1-5; d_gene: .
CDR3aa: CASRKTGGPVSYNEQFF; v_gene: TRBV27; j_gene: TRBJ2-1; d_gene: TRBD1
CDR3aa: CASSQDHRRVMNTEAFF; v_gene: TRBV14; j_gene: TRBJ1-1; d_gene: .
CDR3aa: CASHPGQATYEQYF; v_gene: TRBV27; j_gene: TRBJ2-7; d_gene: TRBD1
CDR3aa: CASSLAGAGELFF; v_gene: TRBV7-8; j_gene: TRBJ2-2; d_gene: .
CDR3aa: CASSFRLAGGMSTDTQYF; v_gene: TRBV5-6; j_gene: TRBJ2-3; d_gene: .
CDR3aa: CASSPMSGGYNEQFF; v_gene: TRBV27; j_gene: TRBJ2-1; d_gene: TRBD2
CDR3aa: CASTGPGGEQYF; v_gene: TRBV27; j_gene: TRBJ2-7; d_gene: .
CDR3aa: CASSFGGTGSPYGYTF; v_gene: TRBV27; j_gene: TRBJ1-2; d_gene: .
CDR3aa: CASRTGTGVYEQYF; v_gene: TRBV28; j_gene: TRBJ2-7; d_gene: TRBD1
CDR3aa: CASSPDLPFRSAGELFF; v_gene: TRBV7-9; j_gene: TRBJ2-2; d_gene: .
CDR3aa: CASRLQLNTEAFF; v_gene: TRBV6-6; j_gene: TRBJ1-1; d_gene: .
CDR3aa: CASPGQGFYEQYF; v_gene: TRBV6-1; j_gene: TRBJ2-7; d_gene: TRBD1
CDR3aa: CASSQGPGRGTEAFF; v_gene: TRBV4-1; j_gene: TRBJ1-1; d_gene: .
CDR3aa: CASSLDLADYEQYF; v_gene: TRBV7-9; j_gene: TRBJ2-7; d_gene: TRBD2
CDR3aa: CASSVGLSPYNEQFF; v_gene: TRBV9; j_gene: TRBJ2-1; d_gene: .
CDR3aa: CASSVTIVVDTQYF; v_gene: TRBV9; j_gene: TRBJ2-3; d_gene: .
CDR3aa: CASSLEAGGNQPQHF; v_gene: TRBV28; j_gene: TRBJ1-5; d_gene: .
CDR3aa: CSSIGPEVNEQFF; v_gene: TRBV29-1; j_gene: TRBJ2-1; d_gene: .
CDR3aa: CAGWFGRMNTEAFF; v_gene: TRBV30; j_gene: TRBJ1-1; d_gene: .
CDR3aa: CASSGPNTEAFF; v_gene: TRBV6-4; j_gene: TRBJ1-1; d_gene: .
CDR3aa: CASSPWGQETSEQYF; v_gene: TRBV7-8; j_gene: TRBJ2-7; d_gene: TRBD1
CDR3aa: CASSTPRGYNEQFF; v_gene: TRBV7-2; j_gene: TRBJ2-1; d_gene: .
CDR3aa: CASSLFGSYEQYF; v_gene: TRBV27; j_gene: TRBJ2-7; d_gene: .
CDR3aa: CASSRLAGDEQFF; v_gene: TRBV10-1; j_gene: TRBJ2-1; d_gene: TRBD2
CDR3aa: CASSQGTGTIYEQYF; v_gene: TRBV14; j_gene: TRBJ2-7; d_gene: .
CDR3aa: CASSLLQGLTEAFF; v_gene: TRBV7-3; j_gene: TRBJ1-1; d_gene: .
CDR3aa: CASSQSETDPWGTQYF; v_gene: TRBV14; j_gene: TRBJ2-3; d_gene: .
CDR3aa: CASSLAPGYEQYF; v_gene: TRBV7-9; j_gene: TRBJ2-7; d_gene: .
CDR3aa: CASSLTSGRGYNEQFF; v_gene: TRBV7-9; j_gene: TRBJ2-1; d_gene: TRBD2
CDR3aa: CASSWGDGYEQYF; v_gene: TRBV5-1; j_gene: TRBJ2-7; d_gene: .
CDR3aa: CASSWGEASAYNEQFF; v_gene: TRBV7-2; j_gene: TRBJ2-1; d_gene: .
CDR3aa: CASSLAPSAEAFF; v_gene: TRBV18; j_gene: TRBJ1-1; d_gene: .
CDR3aa: CASSPRGLSYEQYF; v_gene: TRBV28; j_gene: TRBJ2-7; d_gene: .
CDR3aa: CASSRLTTLAQNEQFF; v_gene: TRBV4-3; j_gene: TRBJ2-1; d_gene: .
CDR3aa: CSVSGQGGYTGELFF; v_gene: TRBV29-1; j_gene: TRBJ2-2; d_gene: TRBD1
CDR3aa: CASSMTSSYEQYF; v_gene: TRBV11-2; j_gene: TRBJ2-7; d_gene: .